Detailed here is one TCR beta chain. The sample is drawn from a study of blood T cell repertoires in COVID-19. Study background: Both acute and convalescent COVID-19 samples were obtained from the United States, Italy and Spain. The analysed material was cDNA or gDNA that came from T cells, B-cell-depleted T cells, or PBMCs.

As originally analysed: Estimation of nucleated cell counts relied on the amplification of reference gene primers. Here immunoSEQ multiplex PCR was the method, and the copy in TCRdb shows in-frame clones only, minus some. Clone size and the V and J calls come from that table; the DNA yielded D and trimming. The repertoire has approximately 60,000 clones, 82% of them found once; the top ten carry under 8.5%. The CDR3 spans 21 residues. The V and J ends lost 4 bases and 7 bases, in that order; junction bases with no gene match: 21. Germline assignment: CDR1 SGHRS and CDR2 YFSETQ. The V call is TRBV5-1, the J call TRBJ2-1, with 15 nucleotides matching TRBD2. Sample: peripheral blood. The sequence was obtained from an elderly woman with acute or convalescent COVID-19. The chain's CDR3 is CASSRSPTGGSGTSGRNEQFF. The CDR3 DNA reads TGCGCCAGCAGCCGCTCCCCCACAGGGGGCTCCGGGACTAGCGGGAGGAATGAGCAGTTCTTC.